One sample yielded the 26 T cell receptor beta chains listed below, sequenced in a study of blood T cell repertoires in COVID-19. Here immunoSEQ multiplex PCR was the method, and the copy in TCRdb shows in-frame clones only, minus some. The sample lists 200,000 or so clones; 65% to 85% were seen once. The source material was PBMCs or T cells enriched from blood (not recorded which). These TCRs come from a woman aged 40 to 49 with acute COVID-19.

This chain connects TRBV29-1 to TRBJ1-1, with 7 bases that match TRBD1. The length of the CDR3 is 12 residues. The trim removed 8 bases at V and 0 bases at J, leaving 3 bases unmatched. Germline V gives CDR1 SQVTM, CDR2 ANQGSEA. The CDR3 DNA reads TGCAGCTTTACAGGGGTGAACACTGAAGCTTTCTTT. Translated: CSFTGVNTEAFF.

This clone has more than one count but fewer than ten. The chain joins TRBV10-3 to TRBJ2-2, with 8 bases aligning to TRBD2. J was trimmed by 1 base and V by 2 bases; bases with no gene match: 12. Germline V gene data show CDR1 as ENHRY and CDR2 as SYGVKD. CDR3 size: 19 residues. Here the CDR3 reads CAISEPPGGGPLNTGELFF. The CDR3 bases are TGTGCCATCAGTGAGCCTCCCGGGGGGGGTCCACTGAACACCGGGGAGCTGTTTTTT.

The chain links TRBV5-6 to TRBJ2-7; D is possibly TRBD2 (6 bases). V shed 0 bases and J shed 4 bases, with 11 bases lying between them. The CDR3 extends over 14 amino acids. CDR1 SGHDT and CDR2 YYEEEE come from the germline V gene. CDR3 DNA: TGTGCCAGCAGCTTGGCCGGGAGAGGGTACGAGCAGTACTTC. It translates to CASSLAGRGYEQYF.

CDR3 protein: CASSPPGLSYEQYF. DNA of the CDR3: TGCGCCAGCAGCCCGCCGGGACTTAGCTACGAGCAGTACTTC. The chain links TRBV5-1 to TRBJ2-7, with a weak D call TRBD2 (6 bases). The CDR3 sequence is 14 residues long. Trimming stripped 4 bases from V and 3 bases from J, with 14 bases between. Germline CDR1 SGHRS, CDR2 YFSETQ.

The DNA of the CDR3 is TGTGCCAGCAGCTTAGAGGACACCTACTATGGCTACACCTTC. Amino acid sequence: CASSLEDTYYGYTF. The genes are TRBV5-5 and TRBJ1-2; a possible D gene is TRBD1 (5 bases). Trimming took 2 bases from V and 3 from J, leaving 11 bases between them. CDR3 length: 14 amino acids. Per germline, CDR1 SGHKS and CDR2 YYEKEE (reference sequence).

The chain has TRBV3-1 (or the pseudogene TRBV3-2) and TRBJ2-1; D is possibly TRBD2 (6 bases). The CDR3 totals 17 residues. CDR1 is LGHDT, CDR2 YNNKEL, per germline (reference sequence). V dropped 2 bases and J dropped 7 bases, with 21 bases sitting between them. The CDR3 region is CASSQFWQFGGANEQFF. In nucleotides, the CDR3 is TGTGCCAGCAGCCAATTTTGGCAGTTCGGCGGGGCGAATGAGCAGTTCTTC.

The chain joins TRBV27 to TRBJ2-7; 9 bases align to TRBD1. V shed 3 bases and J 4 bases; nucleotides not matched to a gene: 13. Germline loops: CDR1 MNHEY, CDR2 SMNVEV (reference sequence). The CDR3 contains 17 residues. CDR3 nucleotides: TGTGCCAGCAGTTTCTCAACGCCGGGACAGGGCCGGTACGAGCAGTACTTC. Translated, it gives CASSFSTPGQGRYEQYF.

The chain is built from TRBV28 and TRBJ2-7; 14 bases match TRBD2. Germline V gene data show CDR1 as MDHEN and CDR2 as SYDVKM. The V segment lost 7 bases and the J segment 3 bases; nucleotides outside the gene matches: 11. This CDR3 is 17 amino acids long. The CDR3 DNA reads TGTGCCAGCACAACAAACCCCGGGACTAGCGGGAGCTACGAGCAGTACTTC. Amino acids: CASTTNPGTSGSYEQYF.

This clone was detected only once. The CDR3 reads CASSLLGTVDSAGNTIYF. CDR3 in DNA: TGTGCCAGCAGCTTGCTTGGGACAGTAGACTCGGCTGGAAACACCATATATTTT. The V and J genes are TRBV5-6 and TRBJ1-3; 7 bases are shared with TRBD1. Germline V gene data show CDR1 as SGHDT and CDR2 as YYEEEE. The CDR3 covers 18 residues. Trimming cost V 1 base and J 2 bases; bases outside gene matches: 12.

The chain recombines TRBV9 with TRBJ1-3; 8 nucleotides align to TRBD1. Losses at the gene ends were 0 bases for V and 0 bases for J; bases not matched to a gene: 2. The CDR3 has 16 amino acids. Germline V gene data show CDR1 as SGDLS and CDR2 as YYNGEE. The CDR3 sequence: CASSVGQGISGNTIYF. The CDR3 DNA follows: TGTGCCAGCAGCGTAGGACAGGGGATCTCTGGAAACACCATATATTTT.

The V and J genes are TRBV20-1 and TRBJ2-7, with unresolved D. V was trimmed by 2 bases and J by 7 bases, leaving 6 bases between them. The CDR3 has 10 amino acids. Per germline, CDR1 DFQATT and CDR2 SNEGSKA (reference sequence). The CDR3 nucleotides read TGCAGTGCTAGATTTCGGGAGCAGTACTTC. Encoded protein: CSARFREQYF.

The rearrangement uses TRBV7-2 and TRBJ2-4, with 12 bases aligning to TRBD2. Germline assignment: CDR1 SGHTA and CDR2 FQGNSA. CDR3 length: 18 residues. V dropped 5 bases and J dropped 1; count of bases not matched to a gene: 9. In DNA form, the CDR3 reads TGTGCCAGCAGCGGGGGGACTAGCGGGTTGAGGGCCAAAAACATTCAGTACTTC. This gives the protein CASSGGTSGLRAKNIQYF.

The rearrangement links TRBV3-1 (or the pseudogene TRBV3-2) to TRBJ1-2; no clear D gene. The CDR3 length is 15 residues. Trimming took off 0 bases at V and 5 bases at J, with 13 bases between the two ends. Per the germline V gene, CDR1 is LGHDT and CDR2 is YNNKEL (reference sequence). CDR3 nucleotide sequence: TGTGCCAGCAGCCAAGAACCAGATTCCGTTTATGGCTACACCTTC. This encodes CASSQEPDSVYGYTF.

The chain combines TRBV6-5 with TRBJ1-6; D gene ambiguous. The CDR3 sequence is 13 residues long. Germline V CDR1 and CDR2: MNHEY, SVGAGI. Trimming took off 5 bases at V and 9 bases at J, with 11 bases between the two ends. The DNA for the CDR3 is TGTGCCAGCAGTAGTGGCGGCAGTTCACCCCTCCACTTT. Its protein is CASSSGGSSPLHF.

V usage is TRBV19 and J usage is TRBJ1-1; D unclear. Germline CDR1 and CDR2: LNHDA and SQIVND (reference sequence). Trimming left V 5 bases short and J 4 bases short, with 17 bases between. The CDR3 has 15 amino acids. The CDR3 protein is CASSPRGTTATEAFF. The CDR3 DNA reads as TGTGCCAGTAGTCCGAGAGGTACAACTGCCACTGAAGCTTTCTTT.

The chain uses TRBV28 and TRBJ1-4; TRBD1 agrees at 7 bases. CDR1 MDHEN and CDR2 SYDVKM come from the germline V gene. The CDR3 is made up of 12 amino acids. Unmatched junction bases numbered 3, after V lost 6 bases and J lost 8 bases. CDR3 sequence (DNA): TGTGCCAGCAGGACAGGGTACGAAAAACTGTTTTTT. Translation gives CASRTGYEKLFF.

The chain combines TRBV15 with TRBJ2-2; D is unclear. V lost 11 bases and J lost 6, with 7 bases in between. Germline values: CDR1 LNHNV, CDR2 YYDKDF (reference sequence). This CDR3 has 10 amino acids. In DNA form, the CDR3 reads TGTGCCCCGAGGTCCGGGGAGCTGTTTTTT. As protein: CAPRSGELFF.

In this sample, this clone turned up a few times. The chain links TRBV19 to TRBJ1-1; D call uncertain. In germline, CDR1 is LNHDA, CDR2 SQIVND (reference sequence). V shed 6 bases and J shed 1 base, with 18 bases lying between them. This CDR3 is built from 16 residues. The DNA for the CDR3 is TGTGCCAGTAGCCCCCTTGCGGGCGCAGGGAACACTGAAGCTTTCTTT. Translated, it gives CASSPLAGAGNTEAFF.

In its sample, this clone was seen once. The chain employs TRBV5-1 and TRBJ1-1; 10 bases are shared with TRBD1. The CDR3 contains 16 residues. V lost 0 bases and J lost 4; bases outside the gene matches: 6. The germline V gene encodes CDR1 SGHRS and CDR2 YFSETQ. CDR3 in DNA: TGCGCCAGCAGCTTGGATAGACAGGGGGCAAGCACTGAAGCTTTCTTT. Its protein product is CASSLDRQGASTEAFF.

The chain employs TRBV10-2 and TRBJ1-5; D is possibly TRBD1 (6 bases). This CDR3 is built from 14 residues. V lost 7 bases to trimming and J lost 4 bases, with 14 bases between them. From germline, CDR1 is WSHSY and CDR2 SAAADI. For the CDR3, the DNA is TGCGCCAGCACCAATTCAGGGGCGAATCAGCCCCAGCATTTT. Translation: CASTNSGANQPQHF.

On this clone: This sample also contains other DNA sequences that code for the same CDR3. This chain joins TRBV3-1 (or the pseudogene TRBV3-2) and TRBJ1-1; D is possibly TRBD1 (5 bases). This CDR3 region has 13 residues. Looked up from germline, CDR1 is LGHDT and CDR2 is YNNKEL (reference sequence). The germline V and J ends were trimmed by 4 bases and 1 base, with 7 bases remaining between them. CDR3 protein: CASSRTGNTEAFF. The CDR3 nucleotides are TGTGCCAGCAGCCGAACAGGGAACACTGAAGCTTTCTTT.

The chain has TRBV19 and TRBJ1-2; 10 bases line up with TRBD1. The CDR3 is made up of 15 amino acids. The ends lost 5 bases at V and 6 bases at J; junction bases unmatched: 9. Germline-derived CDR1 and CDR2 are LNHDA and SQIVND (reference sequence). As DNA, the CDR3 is TGTGCCAGTAGTGATTCGGGACAGGGGATAGATGGCTACACCTTC. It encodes CASSDSGQGIDGYTF.

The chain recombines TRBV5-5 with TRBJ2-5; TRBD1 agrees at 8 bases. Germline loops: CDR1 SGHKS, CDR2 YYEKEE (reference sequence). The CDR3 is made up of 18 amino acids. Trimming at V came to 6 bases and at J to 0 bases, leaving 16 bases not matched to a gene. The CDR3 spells CASTLLGVRTGYQETQYF. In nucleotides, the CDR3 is TGTGCCAGCACCCTTCTCGGGGTCCGGACAGGGTACCAAGAGACCCAGTACTTC.

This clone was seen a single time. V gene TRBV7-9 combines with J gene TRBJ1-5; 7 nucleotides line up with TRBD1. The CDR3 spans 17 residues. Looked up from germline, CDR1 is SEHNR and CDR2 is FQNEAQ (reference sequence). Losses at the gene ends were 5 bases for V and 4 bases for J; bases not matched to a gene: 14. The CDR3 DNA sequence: TGTGCCAGCAGCCTCGTGGGCAGGGGGATTCGGAATCAGCCCCAGCATTTT. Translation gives CASSLVGRGIRNQPQHF.

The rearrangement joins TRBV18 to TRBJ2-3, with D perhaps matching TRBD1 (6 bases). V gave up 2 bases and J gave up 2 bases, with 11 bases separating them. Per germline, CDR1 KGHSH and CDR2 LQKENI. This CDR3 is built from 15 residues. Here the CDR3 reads CASSPIGQSTDTQYF. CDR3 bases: TGTGCCAGCTCACCAATCGGACAGTCCACAGATACGCAGTATTTT. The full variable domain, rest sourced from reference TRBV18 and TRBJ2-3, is NAGVMQNPRHLVRRRGQEARLRCSPMKGHSHVYWYRQLPEEGLKFMVYLQKENIIDESGMPKERFSAEFPKEGPSILRIQQVVRGDSAAYFCASSPIGQSTDTQYFGPGTRLTVL.

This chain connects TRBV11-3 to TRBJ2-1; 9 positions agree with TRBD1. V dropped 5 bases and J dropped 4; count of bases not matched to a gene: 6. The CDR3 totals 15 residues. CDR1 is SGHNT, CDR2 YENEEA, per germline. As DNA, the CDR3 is TGTGCCAGCAGCGTGGGGACAGGGCTATACAATGAGCAGTTCTTC. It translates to CASSVGTGLYNEQFF.